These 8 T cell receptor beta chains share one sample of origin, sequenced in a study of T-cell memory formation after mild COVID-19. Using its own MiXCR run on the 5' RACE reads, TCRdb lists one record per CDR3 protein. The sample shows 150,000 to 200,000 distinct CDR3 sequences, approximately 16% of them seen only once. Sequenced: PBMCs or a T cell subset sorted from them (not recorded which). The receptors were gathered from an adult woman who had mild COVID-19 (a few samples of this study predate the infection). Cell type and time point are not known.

This chain's CDR3 is CASSDTGWNTEAFF. The CDR3 DNA sequence: TGTGCCAGCAGCGATACAGGGTGGAACACTGAAGCTTTCTTT. The rearrangement uses TRBV12-3 or TRBV12-4 and TRBJ1-1; tentative D call: TRBD1 (6 bases). The V gene lost 6 bases and the J gene lost 1 base, with 12 bases spanning the gap. CDR3 length: 14 amino acids.

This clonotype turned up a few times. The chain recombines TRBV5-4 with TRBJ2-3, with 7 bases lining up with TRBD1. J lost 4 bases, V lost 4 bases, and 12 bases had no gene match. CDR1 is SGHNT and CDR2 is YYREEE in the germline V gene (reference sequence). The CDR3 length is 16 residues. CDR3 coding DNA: TGTGCCAGCAGCCTACAGGGGAACTTCCCTTCAGATACGCAGTATTTT. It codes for CASSLQGNFPSDTQYF.

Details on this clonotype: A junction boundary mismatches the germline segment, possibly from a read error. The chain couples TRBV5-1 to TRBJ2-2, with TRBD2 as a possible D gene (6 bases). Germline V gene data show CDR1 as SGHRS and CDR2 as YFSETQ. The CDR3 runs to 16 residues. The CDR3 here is CASRLVTGANTGELFF. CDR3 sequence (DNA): TGCGCCAGCAGATTGGTTACGGGGGCGAACACCGGGGAGCTGTTTTTT.

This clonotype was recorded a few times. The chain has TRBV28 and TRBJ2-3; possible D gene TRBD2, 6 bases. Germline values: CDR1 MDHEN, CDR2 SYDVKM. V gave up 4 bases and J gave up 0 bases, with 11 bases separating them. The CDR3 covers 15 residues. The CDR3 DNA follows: TGTGCCAGCAGTTCGGGCGGGGTCAGCACAGATACGCAGTATTTT. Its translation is CASSSGGVSTDTQYF.

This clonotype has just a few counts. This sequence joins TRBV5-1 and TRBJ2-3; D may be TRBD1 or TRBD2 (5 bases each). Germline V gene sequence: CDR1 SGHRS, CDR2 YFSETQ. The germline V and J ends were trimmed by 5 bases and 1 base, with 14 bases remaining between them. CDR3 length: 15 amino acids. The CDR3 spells CASRKDGARTDTQYF. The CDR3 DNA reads TGCGCCAGCAGAAAGGACGGGGCGCGCACAGATACGCAGTATTTT. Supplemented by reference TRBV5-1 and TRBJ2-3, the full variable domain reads KAGVTQTPRYLIKTRGQQVTLSCSPISGHRSVSWYQQTPGQGLQFLFEYFSETQRNKGNFPGRFSGRQFSNSRSEMNVSTLELGDSALYLCASRKDGARTDTQYFGPGTRLTVL.

CDR3 nucleotides: TGTGCCAGCAGCCGGACTAGCGGGACTTACAATGAGCAGTTCTTC. Amino acids: CASSRTSGTYNEQFF. The V call is TRBV28, the J call TRBJ2-1; 12 nucleotides align to TRBD2. Germline V CDR1 and CDR2: MDHEN, SYDVKM. The CDR3 consists of 15 residues. V shed 6 bases, J shed 4 bases, and the junction held 4 bases outside the gene matches.

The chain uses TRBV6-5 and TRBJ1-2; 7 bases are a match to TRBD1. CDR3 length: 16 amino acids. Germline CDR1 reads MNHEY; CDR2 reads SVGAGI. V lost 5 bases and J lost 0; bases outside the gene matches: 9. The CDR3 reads CASSLSWTGANYGYTF. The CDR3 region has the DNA TGTGCCAGCAGTCTCTCATGGACAGGAGCTAACTATGGCTACACCTTC.

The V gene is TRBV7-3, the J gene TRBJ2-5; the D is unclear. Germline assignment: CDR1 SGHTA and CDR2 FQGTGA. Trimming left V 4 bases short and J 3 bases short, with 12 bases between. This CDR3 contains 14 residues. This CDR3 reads CASSYGGEKETQYF. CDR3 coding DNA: TGTGCCAGCAGCTACGGTGGGGAAAAAGAGACCCAGTACTTC.